These 32 T cell receptor beta chains originate from one sample sequenced in a study of regulatory T cells in long-lasting Graves disease. CDR3 regions were amplified by Arm-PCR using iRepertoire HTBI primers to build TCR beta libraries. From the multiplex PCR reads, TCRdb called clonotypes with MiXCR, one entry per CDR3 protein. The sample lists around 320,000 distinct CDR3 sequences, over 15% seen once, with roughly 27% in the top ten. Time point reported: newly diagnosed GD, antithyroid drugs for less than 3 months. Construction of the TCR library relied on RNA isolated from PBMCs. These same data were also listed under a study on T cells in Graves' hyperthyroidism and ophthalmopathy.

This specimen consisted of peripheral blood mononuclear cells (PBMCs), obtained at new diagnosis, from a patient treated with antithyroid drugs. The source is a man aged 35 to 55 with Graves disease.

This clonotype was recorded many times. The V gene is TRBV7-3, the J gene TRBJ2-2; the D call may be TRBD1 or TRBD2 (5 bases each). The V gene's germline CDR1 is SGHTA and CDR2 FQGTGA. CDR3 length: 15 residues. V was pared by 3 bases and J by 3 bases, with 11 bases between. The CDR3 DNA reads as TGTGCCAGCAGCTTGAGGGGAAGAGACACCGGGGAGCTGTTTTTT. This sequence encodes CASSLRGRDTGELFF.

CDR3 loop: CAISVGYEQFF. The DNA for the CDR3 is TGTGCCATCAGTGTCGGGTATGAGCAGTTCTTC. This rearrangement joins TRBV10-3 to TRBJ2-1; D call uncertain. The CDR3 spans 11 residues. Germline V lookup: CDR1 ENHRY, CDR2 SYGVKD. V was cut by 4 bases and J by 8 bases, with 6 bases left in between.

This clonotype has at least ten counts. The chain joins TRBV6-1 to TRBJ2-7, with TRBD1 identical over 7 bases. The junction had 10 bases not matched to a gene; V was cut back by 7 bases and J by 7 bases. The CDR3 totals 13 residues. Germline lookup yields CDR1 MNHNS and CDR2 SASEGT. As DNA, the CDR3 is TGTGCCAGCAACTTAGGACAGGCCTTTGAGCAGTACTTC. Amino acids: CASNLGQAFEQYF.

This clonotype was seen repeatedly, ten times or more. The chain uses TRBV6-1 and TRBJ1-6, with 8 bases aligning to TRBD1. The germline V gene encodes CDR1 MNHNS and CDR2 SASEGT. The trim removed 3 bases at V and 8 bases at J, leaving 0 bases unmatched. The CDR3 covers 13 residues. CDR3 nucleotides: TGTGCCAGCAGTGACAGGGGGCATTCACCCCTCCACTTT. It translates to CASSDRGHSPLHF.

The chain employs TRBV4-2 and TRBJ1-2; D is perhaps TRBD1 (5 bases). Per the germline V gene, CDR1 is LGHNA and CDR2 is YNFKEQ. This CDR3 is 15 amino acids long. The germline V and J ends were trimmed by 1 base and 8 bases, with 17 bases remaining between them. The CDR3 coding sequence is TGTGCCAGCAGCCAAGCCCGCCAGGGTATGGAGGGCTACACCTTC. Protein sequence: CASSQARQGMEGYTF.

The CDR3 DNA follows: TGTGCCAGCTCACCACCCGGAGCGGGGGGCGGCTACGAGCAGTACTTC. Amino acid sequence: CASSPPGAGGGYEQYF. This sequence joins TRBV18 and TRBJ2-7; 9 nucleotides agree with TRBD2. CDR1 and CDR2 (germline): KGHSH, LQKENI. The CDR3 covers 16 residues. Trimming at V came to 0 bases and at J to 3 bases, leaving 6 bases not matched to a gene.

The J gene is TRBJ2-1, the V gene TRBV7-9; 10 positions agree with TRBD2. Germline values: CDR1 SEHNR, CDR2 FQNEAQ (reference sequence). The V and J ends lost 5 bases and 7 bases, in that order; junction bases with no gene match: 8. This CDR3 has 15 amino acids. The CDR3 loop is CASSKTSGVTNEQFF. The CDR3 DNA sequence: TGTGCCAGCAGCAAAACTAGCGGGGTGACAAATGAGCAGTTCTTC.

The table lists this clonotype with many counts. This sequence joins TRBV5-1 and TRBJ2-7; D perhaps matches TRBD2 (6 bases). Germline V gene sequence: CDR1 SGHRS, CDR2 YFSETQ. CDR3 size: 13 residues. V dropped 4 bases and J dropped 5 bases, with 13 bases sitting between them. This CDR3 is CASSGAGFNEQYF. CDR3 DNA sequence: TGCGCCAGCAGCGGGGCGGGGTTCAACGAGCAGTACTTC.

This clonotype was counted many times. The chain employs TRBV18 and TRBJ2-7; 9 bases are shared with TRBD2. This CDR3 comprises 15 residues. Germline V gene lookup returns CDR1 KGHSH and CDR2 LQKENI. The ends lost 4 bases at V and 2 bases at J; junction bases unmatched: 6. CDR3: CASSQRGGAPYEQYF. CDR3 DNA: TGTGCCAGCTCACAACGCGGGGGGGCCCCCTACGAGCAGTACTTC.

This clonotype was counted at least ten times. The V and J genes are TRBV28 and TRBJ2-7, with 12 nucleotides matching TRBD2. From germline, CDR1 is MDHEN and CDR2 SYDVKM. The CDR3 extends over 13 amino acids. The J segment lost 2 bases and the V segment lost 8 bases, leaving 1 base of the junction unmatched. The chain's CDR3 is CASLAGGPYEQYF. The DNA of the CDR3 is TGTGCCAGCCTAGCGGGGGGGCCCTACGAGCAGTACTTC.

The chain joins TRBV28 to TRBJ1-1; 7 positions agree with TRBD1. The CDR3 has 16 amino acids. From germline, CDR1 is MDHEN and CDR2 SYDVKM. J gave up 1 base and V 6 bases, and 11 bases lay outside the gene matches. CDR3 region: CASSRKYRGENTEAFF. CDR3 DNA sequence: TGTGCCAGCAGCCGAAAATACAGGGGCGAGAACACTGAAGCTTTCTTT. Full variable domain (missing parts from reference TRBV28 and TRBJ1-1): DVKVTQSSRYLVKRTGEKVFLECVQDMDHENMFWYRQDPGLGLRLIYFSYDVKMKEKGDIPEGYSVSREKKERFSLILESASTNQTSMYLCASSRKYRGENTEAFFGQGTRLTVV.

This clonotype was counted once. A single base separates this from a much larger clone, so it may be a read error. V gene TRBV2 combines with J gene TRBJ1-2; TRBD1 matches 9 bases. J lost 6 bases, V lost 5 bases, and 10 bases had no gene match. Germline lookup yields CDR1 SNHLY and CDR2 FYNNEI. The CDR3 length is 15 residues. For the CDR3, the DNA is TGTGCCAGCAGTTTAGCCCGACAGGGGGTTGATGGCTACACCTTC. Its protein is CASSLARQGVDGYTF.

In its sample, this clonotype was seen many times. DNA for the CDR3: TGTGCCAGCAGCCGCACCGGGGGGTCTAACACAGATACGCAGTATTTT. Translation: CASSRTGGSNTDTQYF. V gene TRBV11-2 combines with J gene TRBJ2-3, with TRBD2 matching over 7 bases. This CDR3 region has 16 residues. After removal of 5 bases from V and 2 bases from J, the junction contained 10 bases not matched to a gene. Germline-derived CDR1 and CDR2 are SGHAT and FQNNGV.

This clonotype was recorded many times. The rearrangement joins TRBV6-1 to TRBJ2-4; D remains ambiguous. The V gene lost 3 bases and the J gene lost 15 bases, with 12 bases spanning the gap. Germline values: CDR1 MNHNS, CDR2 SASEGT. There are 11 residues in the CDR3. This CDR3 reads CASSDGAPAYF. For the CDR3, the DNA is TGTGCCAGCAGTGACGGAGCACCGGCGTACTTC.

This clonotype occurred many times. The chain carries TRBV4-1 and TRBJ1-2; TRBD1 matches at 7 bases. The V gene's germline CDR1 is MGHRA and CDR2 YSYEKL. This CDR3 is 15 amino acids long. V shed 0 bases, J shed 7 bases, and the junction held 8 bases outside the gene matches. The CDR3 reads CASSQDPTGFSGYTF. DNA for the CDR3: TGCGCCAGCAGCCAAGACCCGACAGGGTTTAGTGGCTACACCTTC.

With regard to this clonotype: Since no conserved phenylalanine or tryptophan closes the CDR3, a read error is the likely cause. The chain employs TRBV27 and TRBJ1-6; 7 bases map to TRBD1. The CDR3 length is 15 residues. With 2 bases clipped from V and 10 bases from J, the junction kept 8 bases outside the gene matches. The germline V gene encodes CDR1 MNHEY and CDR2 SMNVEV (reference sequence). The CDR3 DNA is TGTGCCAGCAGTTTAGAACGACAGGGAGGCTCACCCCTCCACTCT. Protein sequence: CASSLERQGGSPLHS.

This clonotype was counted only a few times. This chain connects TRBV7-6 to TRBJ2-2; 7 positions match TRBD1. The CDR3 is made up of 17 amino acids. Germline V gene sequence: CDR1 SGHVS, CDR2 FNYEAQ. V shed 3 bases, J shed 2 bases, and the junction held 9 bases outside the gene matches. This chain's CDR3 is CASSFRLGQTNTGELFF. CDR3 coding DNA: TGTGCCAGCAGCTTCCGTTTGGGACAGACCAACACCGGGGAGCTGTTTTTT. The whole variable domain, filled in from reference TRBV7-6 and TRBJ2-2, reads GAGVSQSPRYKVTKRGQDVALRCDPISGHVSLYWYRQALGQGPEFLTYFNYEAQQDKSGLPNDRFSAERPEGSISTLTIQRTEQRDSAMYRCASSFRLGQTNTGELFFGEGSRLTVL.

The J gene is TRBJ2-5, the V gene TRBV28; 8 bases align to TRBD2. From germline, CDR1 is MDHEN and CDR2 SYDVKM. With V trimmed by 6 bases and J by 6 bases, 12 bases remained unmatched. The CDR3 covers 15 residues. This CDR3 is CASSLRLSGSKTQYF. CDR3 sequence (DNA): TGTGCCAGCAGCCTACGACTAAGCGGGAGCAAGACCCAGTACTTC.

The J gene is TRBJ1-2, the V gene TRBV7-2; no definite D call. Trimming pared 0 bases from V and 8 bases from J, leaving 10 bases between. The CDR3 contains 13 residues. The germline gives CDR1 SGHTA, CDR2 FQGNSA. CDR3 DNA: TGTGCCAGCAGCTTAGCCTTGTCCTCCGGCTACACCTTC. This codes for CASSLALSSGYTF.

This clonotype has ten or more counts. The chain joins TRBV11-2 to TRBJ2-2; TRBD2 matches 8 bases. V was pared by 3 bases and J by 2 bases, with 2 bases of the junction left unmatched. The germline V gene encodes CDR1 SGHAT and CDR2 FQNNGV. CDR3 size: 15 residues. The CDR3, as DNA: TGTGCCAGCAGCTTTGCGGGGGGAAACACCGGGGAGCTGTTTTTT. This encodes CASSFAGGNTGELFF. Full variable domain (rest looked up from reference TRBV11-2 and TRBJ2-2): EAGVAQSPRYKIIEKRQSVAFWCNPISGHATLYWYQQILGQGPKLLIQFQNNGVVDDSQLPKDRFSAERLKGVDSTLKIQPAKLEDSAVYLCASSFAGGNTGELFFGEGSRLTVL.

This clonotype was picked up many times. The chain uses TRBV12-3 or TRBV12-4 and TRBJ2-3, with D possibly TRBD2 on 5 matching bases. Trimming pared 6 bases from V and 3 bases from J, leaving 10 bases between. CDR3 length: 13 residues. The CDR3: CASSSPGTDTQYF. The CDR3 region has the DNA TGTGCCAGCAGCTCCCCGGGGACAGATACGCAGTATTTT.

This clonotype was recorded many times. The V call is TRBV20-1, the J call TRBJ1-1, with 7 nucleotides matching TRBD1. V lost 1 base and J lost 1; bases outside the gene matches: 6. The CDR3 runs 15 residues. Germline V gene lookup returns CDR1 DFQATT and CDR2 SNEGSKA (reference sequence). For the CDR3, the DNA is TGCAGTGCTAGAGGGCAGGGGGTTGGGAACACTGAAGCTTTCTTT. Translating gives CSARGQGVGNTEAFF.

This sequence joins TRBV6-2 or TRBV6-3 and TRBJ2-3; D is undetermined. Trimming removed 8 bases at V and 6 bases at J, with 18 bases between. The CDR3 runs to 14 residues. CDR1 and CDR2 from the germline V gene are MNHEY and SVGEGT. Here the CDR3 DNA reads TGTGCCAGCGCCCACACCTCATCGAGGGATACGCAGTATTTT. As protein: CASAHTSSRDTQYF.

The chain uses TRBV7-2 and TRBJ2-1; tentatively, D is TRBD2 (7 bases). V lost 4 bases to trimming and J lost 8 bases, with 15 bases between them. Germline-derived CDR1 and CDR2 are SGHTA and FQGNSA. This CDR3 is 14 amino acids long. CDR3 protein: CASSSLGGAYEQFF. The CDR3 DNA is TGTGCCAGCAGCTCCCTTGGGGGGGCTTATGAGCAGTTCTTC.

This chain joins TRBV11-3 and TRBJ2-1, with D maybe TRBD2 (7 bases). Trimming removed 7 bases from V and 2 bases from J, with 24 bases in between. CDR3 length: 18 amino acids. In germline, CDR1 is SGHNT, CDR2 YENEEA. CDR3 protein: CASTRSLGGGEPYNEQFF. The CDR3 DNA is TGTGCCAGCACCCGCTCCTTGGGCGGGGGCGAACCCTACAATGAGCAGTTCTTC.

The rearrangement links TRBV11-3 to TRBJ2-2; TRBD2 matches at 10 bases. CDR1 is SGHNT, CDR2 YENEEA, per germline. This CDR3 has 15 amino acids. The V segment lost 11 bases and the J segment 5 bases; nucleotides outside the gene matches: 11. In DNA form, the CDR3 reads TGTGCCTCCAAAAGCGGGGGGGCCCGAACCGGGGAGCTGTTTTTT. This sequence encodes CASKSGGARTGELFF.

This clonotype was seen repeatedly, ten times or more. This sequence joins TRBV20-1 and TRBJ2-1, with TRBD2 identical over 10 bases. With 6 bases clipped from V and 1 base from J, the junction kept 3 bases outside the gene matches. Looked up from germline, CDR1 is DFQATT and CDR2 is SNEGSKA (reference sequence). This CDR3 region has 14 residues. The CDR3 here is CSAKLAGSYNEQFF. CDR3 sequence (DNA): TGCAGTGCAAAACTAGCGGGGTCCTACAATGAGCAGTTCTTC.

Of note for this clonotype: A single base separates this from a much larger clone, so it may be a read error. V usage is TRBV7-2 and J usage is TRBJ1-4, with 7 bases aligning to TRBD1. CDR1 is SGHTA and CDR2 is FQGNSA in the germline V gene. The CDR3 runs to 17 residues. The CDR3 sequence is CASSLGRGRVGNEELFF. The CDR3 region has the DNA TGTGCCAGCAGCCTAGGGAGGGGGCGCGTAGGTAATGAAGAACTGTTTTTT.

This clonotype was detected a few times. The chain carries TRBV19 and TRBJ2-3; TRBD1 might be the D (6 bases). The CDR3 extends over 15 amino acids. The V end was cut by 4 bases, the J end by 0 bases, with 11 bases between. CDR1 is LNHDA, CDR2 SQIVND, per germline (reference sequence). The CDR3 is CASSTGQKSTDTQYF. The CDR3 bases are TGTGCCAGTAGTACCGGACAGAAGAGCACAGATACGCAGTATTTT.

V usage is TRBV24-1 and J usage is TRBJ2-7, with D perhaps TRBD1 (6 bases). Trimming cost V 5 bases and J 10 bases, with 14 bases left between them. This CDR3 comprises 12 residues. Germline V lookup: CDR1 KGHDR, CDR2 SFDVKD. CDR3 in amino acids: CATSALGGDQYF. The CDR3 DNA sequence: TGTGCCACCAGTGCCCTAGGGGGAGACCAGTACTTC.

The J gene is TRBJ2-2, the V gene TRBV6-2 or TRBV6-3; D might be TRBD2 (6 bases). Germline V gene sequence: CDR1 MNHEY, CDR2 SVGEGT. Deletions cut 11 bases from V and 1 base from J, with 17 bases between. The CDR3 totals 15 residues. The DNA of the CDR3 is TGTGCCGCCTCGTCGGGAGCTCGGAACACCGGGGAGCTGTTTTTT. Its protein is CAASSGARNTGELFF.

With regard to this clonotype: This clone may be a read error of a much larger clone one base away. The chain has TRBV30 and TRBJ2-1; TRBD2 agrees at 9 bases. J was trimmed by 6 bases and V by 1 base; bases with no gene match: 4. Germline CDR1 is GTSNPN and CDR2 is SVGIG (reference sequence). The CDR3 is 14 residues long. The chain's CDR3 is CAWSGLAACNEQFF. The CDR3 DNA follows: TGTGCCTGGAGTGGACTAGCGGCTTGCAATGAGCAGTTCTTC.